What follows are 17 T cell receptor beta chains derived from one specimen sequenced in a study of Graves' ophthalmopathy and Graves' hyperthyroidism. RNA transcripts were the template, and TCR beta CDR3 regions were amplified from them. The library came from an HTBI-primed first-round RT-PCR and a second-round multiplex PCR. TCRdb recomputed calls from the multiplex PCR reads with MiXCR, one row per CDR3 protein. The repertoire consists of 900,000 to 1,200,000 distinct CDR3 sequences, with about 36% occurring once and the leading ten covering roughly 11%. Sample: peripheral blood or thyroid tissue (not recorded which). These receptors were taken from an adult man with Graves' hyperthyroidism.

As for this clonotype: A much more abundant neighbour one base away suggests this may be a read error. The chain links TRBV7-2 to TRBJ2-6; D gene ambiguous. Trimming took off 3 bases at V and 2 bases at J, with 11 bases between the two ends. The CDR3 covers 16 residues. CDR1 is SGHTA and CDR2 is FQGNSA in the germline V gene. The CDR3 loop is CASSFRSGAGANVLTF. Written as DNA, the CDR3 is TGTGCCAGCAGCTTTAGGAGTGGCGCTGGGGCCAACGTCCTGACTTTC.

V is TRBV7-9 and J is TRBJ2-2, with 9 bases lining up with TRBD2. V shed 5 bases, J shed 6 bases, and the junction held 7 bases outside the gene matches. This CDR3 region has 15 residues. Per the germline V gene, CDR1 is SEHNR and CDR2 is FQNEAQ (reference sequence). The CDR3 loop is CASSMGLAFSGELFF. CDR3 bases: TGTGCCAGCAGCATGGGACTAGCTTTCTCCGGGGAGCTGTTTTTT.

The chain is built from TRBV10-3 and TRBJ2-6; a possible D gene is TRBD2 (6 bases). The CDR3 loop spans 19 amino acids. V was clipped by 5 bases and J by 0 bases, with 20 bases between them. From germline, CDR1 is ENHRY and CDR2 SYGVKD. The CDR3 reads CAISPAGGVGSSGANVLTF. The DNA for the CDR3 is TGTGCCATCAGTCCGGCCGGCGGGGTGGGGAGCTCTGGGGCCAACGTCCTGACTTTC.

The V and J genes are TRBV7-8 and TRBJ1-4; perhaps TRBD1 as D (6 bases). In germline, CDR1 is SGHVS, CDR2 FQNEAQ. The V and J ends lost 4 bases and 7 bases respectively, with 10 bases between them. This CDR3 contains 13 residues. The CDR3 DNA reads TGTGCCAGCAGCTCGGTGGACAGTGAAAAACTGTTTTTT. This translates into CASSSVDSEKLFF.

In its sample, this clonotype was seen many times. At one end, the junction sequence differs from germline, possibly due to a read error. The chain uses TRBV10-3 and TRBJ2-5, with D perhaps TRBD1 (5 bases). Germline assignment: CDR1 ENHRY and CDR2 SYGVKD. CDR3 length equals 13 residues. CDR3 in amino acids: CAVGVQNQKTQYF. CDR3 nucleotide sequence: TGTGCCGTAGGGGTACAGAACCAAAAGACCCAGTACTTC.

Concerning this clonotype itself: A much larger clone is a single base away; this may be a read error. The CDR3 nucleotides are TGTGTCAGCAGCTTAGTAGGGCAGGGTCAGCCCCAGCATTTT. Its protein is CVSSLVGQGQPQHF. The V gene is TRBV7-2, the J gene TRBJ1-5; tentatively, D is TRBD1 (5 bases). CDR1 SGHTA and CDR2 FQGNSA come from the germline V gene. The CDR3 extends over 14 amino acids.

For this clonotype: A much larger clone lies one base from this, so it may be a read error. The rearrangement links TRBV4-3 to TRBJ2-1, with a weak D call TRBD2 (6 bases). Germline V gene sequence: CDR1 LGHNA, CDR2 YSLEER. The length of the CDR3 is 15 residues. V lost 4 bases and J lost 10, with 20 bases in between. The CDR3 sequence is CASSRSSGHNYEQFF. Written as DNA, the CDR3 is TGCGCCAGCAGCCGAAGCAGCGGGCACAACTACGAGCAGTTCTTC.

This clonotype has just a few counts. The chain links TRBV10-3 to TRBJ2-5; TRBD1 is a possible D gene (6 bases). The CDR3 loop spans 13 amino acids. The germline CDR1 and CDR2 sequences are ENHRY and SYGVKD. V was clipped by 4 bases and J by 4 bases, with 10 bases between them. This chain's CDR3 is CAISGGGGETQYF. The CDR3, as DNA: TGTGCCATCAGTGGTGGGGGCGGAGAGACCCAGTACTTC.

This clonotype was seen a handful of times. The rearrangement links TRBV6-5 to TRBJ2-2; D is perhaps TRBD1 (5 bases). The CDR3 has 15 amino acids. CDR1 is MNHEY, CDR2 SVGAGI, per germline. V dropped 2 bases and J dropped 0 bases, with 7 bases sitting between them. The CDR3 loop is CASSYRTPNTGELFF. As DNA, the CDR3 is TGTGCCAGCAGTTACCGGACACCGAACACCGGGGAGCTGTTTTTT.

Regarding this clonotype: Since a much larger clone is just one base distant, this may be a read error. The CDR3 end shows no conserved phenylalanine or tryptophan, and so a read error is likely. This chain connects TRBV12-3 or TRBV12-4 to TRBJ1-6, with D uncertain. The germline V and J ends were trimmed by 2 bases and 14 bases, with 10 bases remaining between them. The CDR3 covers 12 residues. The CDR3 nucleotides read TGTGCCAGCAGTTTAAGGACCACAGCCCTCCACGTT. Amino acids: CASSLRTTALHV.

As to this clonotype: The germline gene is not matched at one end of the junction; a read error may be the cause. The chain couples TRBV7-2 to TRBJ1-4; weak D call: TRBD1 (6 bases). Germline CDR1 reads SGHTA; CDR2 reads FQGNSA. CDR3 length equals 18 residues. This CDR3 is CASSAGPAGGASNEKLFF. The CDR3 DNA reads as TGTGCCAGCAGCGCCGGCCCGGCGGGGGGGGCATCTAATGAAAAACTTTTTTTT. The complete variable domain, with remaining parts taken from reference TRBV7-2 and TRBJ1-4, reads GAGVSQSPSNKVTEKGKDVELRCDPISGHTALYWYRQSLGQGLEFLIYFQGNSAPDKSGLPSDRFSAERTGGSVSTLTIQRTQQEDSAVYLCASSAGPAGGASNEKLFFGSGTQLSVL.

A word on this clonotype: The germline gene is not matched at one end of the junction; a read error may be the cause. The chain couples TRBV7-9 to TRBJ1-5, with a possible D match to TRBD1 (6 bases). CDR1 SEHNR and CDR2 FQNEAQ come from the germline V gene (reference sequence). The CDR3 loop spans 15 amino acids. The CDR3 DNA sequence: TGTGCCACCAGCTTAGCGTTGGCAGGGGAAGGGCCCCAGCATTTT. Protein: CATSLALAGEGPQHF.

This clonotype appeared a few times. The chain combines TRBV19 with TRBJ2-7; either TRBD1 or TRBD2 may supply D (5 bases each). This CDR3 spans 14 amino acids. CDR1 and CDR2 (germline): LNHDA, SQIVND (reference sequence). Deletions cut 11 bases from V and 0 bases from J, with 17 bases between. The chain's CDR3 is CAWTTGRSSYEQYF. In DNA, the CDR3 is TGTGCCTGGACCACGGGACGCAGCTCCTACGAGCAGTACTTC.

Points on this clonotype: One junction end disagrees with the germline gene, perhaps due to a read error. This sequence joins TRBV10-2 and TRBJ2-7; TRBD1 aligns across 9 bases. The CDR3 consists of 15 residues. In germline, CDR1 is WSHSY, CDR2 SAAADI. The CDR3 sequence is CASNSPGTGSYEQYF. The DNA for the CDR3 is TGTGCCAGCAACAGCCCCGGGACAGGGAGCTACGAGCAGTACTTC.

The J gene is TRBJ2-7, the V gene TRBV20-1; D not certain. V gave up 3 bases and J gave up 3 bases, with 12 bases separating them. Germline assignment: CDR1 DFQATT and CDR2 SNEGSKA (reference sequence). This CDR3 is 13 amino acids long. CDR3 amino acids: CSASPEPGYEQYF. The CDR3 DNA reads TGCAGTGCTAGTCCGGAGCCCGGCTACGAGCAGTACTTC.

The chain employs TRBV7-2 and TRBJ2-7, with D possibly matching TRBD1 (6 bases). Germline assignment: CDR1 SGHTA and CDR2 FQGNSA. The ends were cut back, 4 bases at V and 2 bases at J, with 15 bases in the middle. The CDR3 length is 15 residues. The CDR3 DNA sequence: TGTGCCAGCAGCTCGAGGGAGACAGGCACCTACGAGCAGTACTTC. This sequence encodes CASSSRETGTYEQYF.

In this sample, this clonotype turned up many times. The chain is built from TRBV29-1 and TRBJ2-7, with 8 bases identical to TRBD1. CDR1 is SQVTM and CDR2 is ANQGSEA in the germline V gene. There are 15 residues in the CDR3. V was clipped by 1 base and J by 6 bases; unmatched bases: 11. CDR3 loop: CSVEVPQGVSLEQYF. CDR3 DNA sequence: TGCAGCGTTGAAGTACCACAGGGGGTTTCGCTCGAGCAGTACTTC.